This TCR beta chain came from a study of vaccination effects on CD4 cells after COVID-19. Antigen-specific CD4+ T cells expanded by the ViraFEST assay with viral peptide pools were then sequenced. Following an approximately 10-day culture, CD4+ T cells were purified. All study participants received two doses of BNT162b2 or mRNA-1273 vaccine. The data were produced by immunoSEQ multiplex PCR, yet TCRdb's version contains in-frame clones alone and is incomplete. The sample shows 20,000 to 30,000 clones, approximately 69% of them seen only once. On this clone itself: Its specificity is not known.

The sample here was CD4+ T cells from PBMCs cultured with SARS-CoV-2 spike peptides, taken after COVID-19 vaccination. The sequence was obtained from a human donor who received a COVID-19 vaccine.

For the CDR3, the DNA is TGTGCCAGCAGCCAATTTACTGGTGAAAAACTGTTTTTT. Its translation is CASSQFTGEKLFF. The chain is built from TRBV3-1 (or the pseudogene TRBV3-2) and TRBJ1-4; D ambiguous. V was cut by 2 bases and J by 7 bases, with 8 bases left in between. This CDR3 region has 13 residues. Germline V gene lookup returns CDR1 LGHDT and CDR2 YNNKEL (reference sequence).